Presented here are 19 T cell receptor beta chains from one specimen sequenced in a study of vaccination effects on CD4 cells after COVID-19. Viral peptide pools were used in the ViraFEST assay to expand antigen-specific CD4+ T cells, and sequencing came afterward. After more than 8 days in culture, the CD4+ T cells were isolated. Participants were vaccinated with two doses of either the BNT162b2 or mRNA-1273 vaccine. Sequenced by immunoSEQ multiplex PCR; TCRdb stores in-frame clones only, minus some. The repertoire holds tens of thousands of clones, around 75% seen once, with around 5.9% in the top ten. The antigens of these receptors remain unknown. Sequencing used CD4+ T cells from PBMCs cultured with SARS-CoV-2 spike peptides, obtained after COVID-19 vaccination. All receptors come from a human donor who received a COVID-19 vaccine. Some clones in this sample may be carry-over from other donors' samples.

This clone was recorded once. The chain couples TRBV30 to TRBJ1-3; D gene ambiguous. The germline CDR1 and CDR2 sequences are GTSNPN and SVGIG (reference sequence). Trimming removed 8 bases from V and 0 bases from J, with 14 bases in between. The CDR3 covers 14 residues. In DNA form, the CDR3 reads TGTGCCCTCACGTTACAACTCTCTGGAAACACCATATATTTT. Protein: CALTLQLSGNTIYF.

The genes are TRBV6-6 and TRBJ1-1, with a tentative D call TRBD1 (5 bases). The V end was cut by 6 bases, the J end by 4 bases, with 15 bases between. Germline V gives CDR1 MNHNY, CDR2 SVGAGI (reference sequence). The CDR3 extends over 14 amino acids. CDR3 in DNA: TGTGCCAGCAGCCTGCGGGGGTCCAGCACTGAAGCTTTCTTT. Translated, it gives CASSLRGSSTEAFF.

V gene TRBV18 combines with J gene TRBJ2-2; D unresolved. The CDR3 totals 10 residues. V lost 7 bases and J lost 7, with 4 bases in between. From germline, CDR1 is KGHSH and CDR2 LQKENI. CDR3 nucleotides: TGTGCCAGCTACGGCGGGGAGCTGTTTTTT. As protein: CASYGGELFF. The full variable domain, its missing parts supplied by reference TRBV18 and TRBJ2-2, is NAGVMQNPRHLVRRRGQEARLRCSPMKGHSHVYWYRQLPEEGLKFMVYLQKENIIDESGMPKERFSAEFPKEGPSILRIQQVVRGDSAAYFCASYGGELFFGEGSRLTVL.

The rearrangement joins TRBV23-1 to TRBJ2-1, with 8 bases that match TRBD2. TRBV23-1 is filed as an ORF, its function uncertain. CDR3 length: 16 amino acids. V dropped 2 bases and J dropped 15; count of bases not matched to a gene: 18. The CDR3 coding sequence is TGCGCCAGCAGTCAAACGGGAGGGGCGATCTCCTACAATCGGTTCTTC. This gives the protein CASSQTGGAISYNRFF.

The rearrangement links TRBV19 to TRBJ1-2, with TRBD1 matching 7 bases. CDR1 and CDR2 (germline): LNHDA, SQIVND (reference sequence). The J segment lost 3 bases and the V segment lost 5 bases, leaving 9 bases of the junction unmatched. CDR3 length equals 15 residues. CDR3 nucleotide sequence: TGTGCCAGTAGTGCAACCTCGGGACAGCACTATGGCTACACCTTC. Protein sequence: CASSATSGQHYGYTF.

The chain combines TRBV28 with TRBJ1-2; tentatively, D is TRBD1 (5 bases). This CDR3 has 15 residues. V lost 4 bases and J 7 bases, leaving 19 bases between the germline ends. Germline lookup yields CDR1 MDHEN and CDR2 SYDVKM. For the CDR3, the DNA is TGTGCCAGCAGTTCGGCCAACGGGACTCCCGGTGGCTACACCTTC. The encoded protein is CASSSANGTPGGYTF.

This rearrangement joins TRBV30 to TRBJ1-5; the D gene is possibly TRBD1 (5 bases). The germline V and J ends were trimmed by 1 base and 1 base, with 5 bases remaining between them. This CDR3 spans 13 amino acids. Germline V gene sequence: CDR1 GTSNPN, CDR2 SVGIG (reference sequence). DNA of the CDR3: TGTGCCTGGAGTGGGGGGAGCAATCAGCCCCAGCATTTT. Translation gives CAWSGGSNQPQHF.

V usage is TRBV10-3 and J usage is TRBJ1-2; 8 bases agree with TRBD1. The CDR3 sequence is 18 residues long. Germline lookup yields CDR1 ENHRY and CDR2 SYGVKD. Unmatched junction bases numbered 16, after V lost 4 bases and J lost 3 bases. CDR3 in DNA: TGTGCCATCAGTGGAGGGAGGGACAGGATACTGCGGGACTATGGCTACACCTTC. It encodes CAISGGRDRILRDYGYTF.

The chain carries TRBV5-1 and TRBJ2-2; the match to TRBD2 covers 14 bases. Trimming removed 4 bases from V and 4 bases from J; junction bases left unmatched: 6. Looked up from germline, CDR1 is SGHRS and CDR2 is YFSETQ. The CDR3 sequence is 17 residues long. DNA for the CDR3: TGCGCCAGCAGCCCAGGGACTAGCGGGGGTGGCACCGGGGAGCTGTTTTTT. Protein sequence: CASSPGTSGGGTGELFF.

This clone has a handful of counts. The V call is TRBV19, the J call TRBJ2-3; D gene uncertain. Germline V lookup: CDR1 LNHDA, CDR2 SQIVND (reference sequence). The ends were cut back, 10 bases at V and 0 bases at J, with 14 bases in the middle. This CDR3 spans 14 amino acids. CDR3 protein: CATTSGPSTDTQYF. The CDR3 coding sequence is TGTGCCACCACTTCAGGACCTAGCACAGATACGCAGTATTTT.

CDR3 region: CASSGRPANTGELFF. CDR3 nucleotides: TGCGCCAGCAGTGGGAGACCAGCGAACACCGGGGAGCTGTTTTTT. The genes are TRBV10-1 and TRBJ2-2; D is undetermined. The CDR3 is 15 residues long. Germline CDR1 and CDR2: WNHNN and SYGVQD (reference sequence). The V end was cut by 4 bases, the J end by 0 bases, with 9 bases between.

The chain is built from TRBV6-5 and TRBJ1-2; tentatively, D is TRBD1 (5 bases). The CDR3 extends over 13 amino acids. The V end was cut by 6 bases, the J end by 8 bases, with 16 bases between. Germline CDR1 and CDR2: MNHEY and SVGAGI. The CDR3 region is CASSRTRERGYTF. In nucleotides, the CDR3 is TGTGCCAGCAGCCGGACAAGGGAAAGAGGCTACACCTTC.

The V and J genes are TRBV2 and TRBJ2-5; D might be TRBD1 (6 bases). V dropped 8 bases and J dropped 1 base, with 14 bases sitting between them. CDR1 is SNHLY and CDR2 is FYNNEI in the germline V gene. The length of the CDR3 is 14 residues. The CDR3, as DNA: TGTGCCAGCCGCAAGACAGGAGGCCAAGAGACCCAGTACTTC. It encodes CASRKTGGQETQYF.

CDR3 in DNA: TGCGCCAGCAGCCAATTACAGGGTAAACCGAGCACCGGGGAGCTGTTTTTT. Translation: CASSQLQGKPSTGELFF. This rearrangement joins TRBV5-1 to TRBJ2-2; weak D call: TRBD1 (6 bases). CDR1 SGHRS and CDR2 YFSETQ come from the germline V gene. V was clipped by 4 bases and J by 4 bases, with 20 bases between them. CDR3 length: 17 amino acids.

Comment on this clone: This same CDR3 is encoded by further DNA sequences in the sample. The V gene is TRBV6-1, the J gene TRBJ2-3; D is tentatively TRBD1 or TRBD2 (5 bases each). The germline CDR1 and CDR2 sequences are MNHNS and SASEGT. The V end lost 1 base, the J end lost 6 bases, and 14 bases lay between the germline ends. The CDR3 spans 15 residues. CDR3 sequence (DNA): TGTGCCAGCAGTGAAGGTGGCGGGCCAGGGGATACGCAGTATTTT. Translated: CASSEGGGPGDTQYF.

This chain uses TRBV2 with TRBJ2-3, with TRBD2 matching over 12 bases. With V trimmed by 1 base and J by 0 bases, 2 bases remained unmatched. The CDR3 runs 17 residues. Germline V gene lookup returns CDR1 SNHLY and CDR2 FYNNEI. Written as DNA, the CDR3 is TGTGCCAGCAGTGAAGGGACTAGCGGGGCTAGCACAGATACGCAGTATTTT. It codes for CASSEGTSGASTDTQYF.

The chain recombines TRBV7-8 with TRBJ2-7; TRBD1 matches 7 bases. CDR1 and CDR2 from the germline V gene are SGHVS and FQNEAQ. The CDR3 has 11 residues. The CDR3 region is CASSFGQVHHV. CDR3 sequence (DNA): TGTGCCAGCAGCTTTGGACAGGTCCATCACGTC.

This rearrangement joins TRBV7-9 to TRBJ2-6; no definite D call. The CDR3 consists of 17 residues. V lost 3 bases to trimming and J lost 4 bases, with 16 bases between them. The V gene's germline CDR1 is SEHNR and CDR2 FQNEAQ (reference sequence). The CDR3 coding sequence is TGTGCCAGCAGCTTCCTTGGCCCCACAACCGGGGCCAACGTCCTGACTTTC. Protein: CASSFLGPTTGANVLTF.

V is TRBV5-1 and J is TRBJ2-7; possible D gene TRBD2, 7 bases. The V and J ends lost 0 bases and 9 bases respectively, with 13 bases between them. The CDR3 spans 13 residues. The germline gives CDR1 SGHRS, CDR2 YFSETQ. The CDR3 DNA reads TGCGCCAGCAGCTTGGAGGGGGGGATCGGGCAGTACGTC. This sequence encodes CASSLEGGIGQYV.